Listed below are T cell receptor beta chains from one sample, sequenced in a study of Ad26.COV2.S vaccination and SARS-CoV-2 variants. TCRdb keeps only in-frame clones here, not all; method: immunoSEQ multiplex PCR. The sample consists of about 680,000 clones, roughly 90% of them appearing once. This sample comprised peripheral blood, obtained in a trial of Ad26.COV2.S vaccine versus placebo. The receptors originated from a person between 18 and 65 years old who received the Ad26.COV2.S COVID-19 vaccine or a placebo. Both conserved end residues are part of each CDR3. The D gene is left open where the match is weak. Not all rows give a size; the values are once, few, many and, for expanded clones, a class.

abundance,d_gene,j_gene,v_gene,CDR3aa,CDR3nt
-,-,TRBJ1-4,TRBV7-9,CASSLVTRQGGEKLFF,TGTGCCAGCAGCTTAGTAACTCGGCAAGGGGGTGAAAAACTGTTTTTT
-,-,TRBJ1-2,TRBV10-3,CAIGPGEPNYTF,TGTGCCATAGGGCCAGGCGAGCCAAACTACACCTTC
-,-,TRBJ1-2,TRBV18,CASSPQNGVRGGYTF,TGTGCCAGCTCACCACAGAACGGCGTACGAGGAGGCTACACCTTC
-,-,TRBJ1-3,TRBV14,CASSQESGHGNTIYF,TGTGCCAGCAGCCAAGAGTCCGGTCATGGAAACACCATATATTTT
-,TRBD2,TRBJ2-5,TRBV5-4,CASSFGLAGGPGTQYF,TGTGCCAGCAGCTTCGGACTAGCGGGAGGCCCCGGGACCCAGTACTTC
-,-,TRBJ1-1,TRBV18,CASSPTGTANTEAFF,TGTGCCAGCTCACCAACCGGGACGGCGAACACTGAAGCTTTCTTT
-,-,TRBJ2-1,TRBV20-1,CSARDGAAQFF,TGCAGTGCTAGAGATGGAGCGGCGCAGTTCTTC
-,TRBD2,TRBJ2-1,TRBV5-1,CASSPDRGGPGNEQFF,TGCGCCAGCAGCCCGGATCGGGGAGGGCCAGGGAATGAGCAGTTCTTC
few,-,TRBJ2-7,TRBV2,CASSDFSSFSYEQYF,TGTGCCAGCAGTGATTTCAGTAGCTTCTCCTACGAGCAGTACTTC
-,-,TRBJ2-1,TRBV7-6,CASSSGGQPRNEQFF,TGTGCCAGCAGCTCCGGGGGACAGCCACGCAATGAGCAGTTCTTC
-,TRBD1,TRBJ2-3,TRBV7-9,CASSTGTGADTQYF,TGTGCCAGCAGCACCGGGACAGGGGCAGATACGCAGTATTTT
-,TRBD2,TRBJ2-2,TRBV7-2,CASSSSSGSNVAGELFF,TGTGCCAGCAGCTCATCTAGCGGGAGTAATGTCGCCGGGGAGCTGTTTTTT
-,-,TRBJ1-3,TRBV19,CASSIPGDTIYF,TGTGCCAGTAGTATCCCCGGAGACACCATATATTTT
-,TRBD1,TRBJ1-4,TRBV3-1/TRBV3-2,CASSPQGQGGEKLFF,TGTGCCAGCAGCCCCCAGGGACAGGGAGGGGAAAAACTGTTTTTT
-,TRBD1,TRBJ1-4,TRBV25-1,CASSASTGATNEKLFF,TGTGCCAGCAGTGCATCAACAGGGGCCACTAATGAAAAACTGTTTTTT
once,TRBD1,TRBJ1-4,TRBV7-9,CASSLDRTGKATNEKLFF,TGTGCCAGCAGCTTGGACAGGACAGGGAAGGCGACTAATGAAAAACTGTTTTTT
-,-,TRBJ2-5,TRBV20-1,CSASFGPGETQYF,TGCAGTGCTAGTTTCGGCCCAGGGGAGACCCAGTACTTC
-,-,TRBJ2-7,TRBV30,CAWSVVRAGEQYF,TGTGCCTGGAGTGTCGTCAGGGCAGGCGAGCAGTACTTC
-,-,TRBJ1-3,TRBV23-1,CASSQSADSSGNTIYF,TGCGCCAGCAGTCAATCGGCGGACAGCTCTGGAAACACCATATATTTT
-,-,TRBJ1-5,TRBV6-5,CASSYDGNQPQHF,TGTGCCAGCAGTTACGACGGAAATCAGCCCCAGCATTTT
-,-,TRBJ1-1,TRBV20-1,CSARTPEAFF,TGCAGTGCTCGGACACCTGAAGCTTTCTTT
-,TRBD1,TRBJ1-5,TRBV19,CASSGPRQGAINQPQHF,TGTGCCAGTAGTGGGCCCAGACAGGGGGCGATCAATCAGCCCCAGCATTTT
few,TRBD1,TRBJ2-4,TRBV11-3,CASSQDRGDIQYF,TGTGCCAGCAGCCAGGACAGGGGGGACATTCAGTACTTC
-,-,TRBJ1-2,TRBV24-1,CATSDAPRGGGYTF,TGTGCCACCAGTGATGCCCCTAGGGGGGGCGGCTACACCTTC
-,TRBD1,TRBJ2-7,TRBV19,CASSRGQDYEQYF,TGTGCCAGTAGCAGAGGACAGGACTACGAGCAGTACTTC
-,-,TRBJ2-6,TRBV15,CATSRVASGANVLTF,TGTGCCACCAGCAGAGTAGCCTCTGGGGCCAACGTCCTGACTTTC
-,-,TRBJ2-3,TRBV5-6,CASSLAPGLSTDTQYF,TGTGCCAGCAGCTTGGCTCCAGGGCTAAGCACAGATACGCAGTATTTT
-,-,TRBJ2-7,TRBV19,CASTGREGTYEQYF,TGTGCCAGTACTGGCAGGGAAGGAACCTACGAGCAGTACTTC
-,TRBD2,TRBJ2-1,TRBV7-2,CASSLVAGGYIEQFF,TGTGCCAGCAGCTTAGTGGCGGGGGGGTATATTGAGCAGTTCTTC
once,-,TRBJ2-4,TRBV7-2,CASSLTWKNIQYF,TGTGCCAGCAGCTTAACTTGGAAAAACATTCAGTACTTC
-,-,TRBJ1-2,TRBV10-3,CAISNHRESEYGYTF,TGTGCCATCAGTAACCACAGGGAGTCAGAGTATGGCTACACCTTC
-,-,TRBJ1-1,TRBV18,CASSPPGGGDTEAFF,TGTGCCAGCTCACCACCTGGAGGGGGGGACACTGAAGCTTTCTTT
-,-,TRBJ2-7,TRBV7-2,CASSLSGRYSYEQYF,TGTGCCAGCAGCTTATCAGGGAGATACTCCTACGAGCAGTACTTC
-,-,TRBJ1-1,TRBV10-1,CASSEGRPNTEAFF,TGCGCCAGCAGTGAGGGTCGACCGAACACTGAAGCTTTCTTT
once,-,TRBJ2-3,TRBV12-3/TRBV12-4,CASRSSGDTQYF,TGTGCCAGCAGAAGCTCAGGGGATACGCAGTATTTT
-,-,TRBJ2-5,TRBV5-1,CASSLAVPTDAPTQYF,TGCGCCAGCAGCTTGGCCGTTCCCACCGATGCCCCGACCCAGTACTTC
-,-,TRBJ1-2,TRBV10-3,CAISEYTSNYGYTF,TGTGCCATCAGTGAGTATACGAGTAACTATGGCTACACCTTC
-,-,TRBJ1-1,TRBV7-8,CASSGAYQGSDTEAFF,TGTGCCAGCAGCGGAGCATACCAGGGCTCCGACACTGAAGCTTTCTTT
-,TRBD2,TRBJ2-5,TRBV11-2,CASSLVASGRETQYF,TGTGCCAGCAGCTTAGTTGCTAGCGGGAGGGAGACCCAGTACTTC
-,TRBD2,TRBJ2-3,TRBV6-5,CASSFGTSGSGTQYF,TGTGCCAGCAGTTTCGGGACTAGCGGGAGCGGTACGCAGTATTTT
-,TRBD2,TRBJ2-7,TRBV5-1,CASSRREGAYEQYF,TGCGCCAGCAGCCGTCGGGAGGGGGCCTACGAGCAGTACTTC
-,-,TRBJ1-1,TRBV5-4,CASSLGVPQNTEAFF,TGTGCCAGCAGCTTGGGGGTACCTCAGAACACTGAAGCTTTCTTT
-,-,TRBJ1-6,TRBV7-2,CASSLGSTSGSPLHF,TGTGCCAGCAGCTTAGGGAGCACATCGGGTTCACCCCTCCACTTT
-,-,TRBJ2-3,TRBV29-1,CSVVVGLSTDTQYF,TGCAGCGTTGTGGTGGGGCTGAGCACAGATACGCAGTATTTT
-,-,TRBJ1-2,TRBV6-5,CASSYSGAGRAYGYTF,TGTGCCAGCAGTTACTCGGGGGCCGGGAGGGCCTATGGCTACACCTTC
-,TRBD1,TRBJ1-5,TRBV6-6,CASGQALVQPQHF,TGTGCCAGCGGACAGGCCTTAGTTCAGCCCCAGCATTTT
-,-,TRBJ1-6,TRBV4-2,CASSRLGPRSPLHF,TGTGCCAGCAGCAGATTGGGACCCAGGTCACCCCTCCACTTT
-,-,TRBJ2-6,TRBV11-2,CASSTSFTGSGANVLTF,TGTGCCAGCAGCACCTCCTTTACAGGGTCTGGGGCCAACGTCCTGACTTTC
-,-,TRBJ2-1,TRBV3-1/TRBV3-2,CASSQERNLGQFNEQFF,TGTGCCAGCAGCCAAGAGAGGAACTTAGGACAGTTCAATGAGCAGTTCTTC
-,-,TRBJ1-1,TRBV7-9,CASSATDYTEAFF,TGTGCCAGCAGCGCCACAGATTACACTGAAGCTTTCTTT
-,-,TRBJ2-6,TRBV10-3,CAISEKNAGRQTLTSGANVLTF,TGTGCCATCAGTGAAAAAAATGCGGGGAGACAAACCCTGACCTCTGGGGCCAACGTCCTGACTTTC
-,-,TRBJ2-3,TRBV19,CASSVGQRGTQYF,TGTGCCAGTAGTGTAGGCCAAAGGGGTACGCAGTATTTT
-,TRBD1,TRBJ1-1,TRBV24-1,CATSDTTGGTTEAFF,TGTGCCACCAGTGATACGACAGGGGGGACCACTGAAGCTTTCTTT